The table lists the clone carrying this T cell receptor beta chain with a few counts. Not a single patient had been given any form of treatment at any point before undergoing thyroid surgery. Under the authors' procedure: Construction of a distant-metastasis classifier for papillary thyroid cancer relied on CDR3 differences across clinicopathological groups. TCRdb used MiXCR to call clones anew from the PCR reads. These V and J calls rely on TCRdb rather than the paper's analysis. The sample has roughly 50,000 clones; approximately 24% are singletons. The sample is drawn from a study of metastatic and nonmetastatic thyroid tumors. As for the study in general: Samples came from malignant and benign thyroid patients, and repertoires were compared across blood and tumor or nodule tissue.

The V end was cut by 5 bases, the J end by 3 bases, with 15 bases between. Looked up from germline, CDR1 is DFQATT and CDR2 is SNEGSKA (reference sequence). This CDR3 region has 14 residues. This receptor was identified in a male donor with papillary thyroid cancer or a benign thyroid nodule (not recorded which). Some clones in this sample may be carry-over from other donors' samples. The rearrangement uses TRBV20-1 and TRBJ2-3, with D unclear. Sequences were obtained from blood. For the CDR3, the DNA is TGCAGTGCTGGCGAGACGCCCAGGACAGATACGCAGTATTTT. It yields the protein CSAGETPRTDTQYF.